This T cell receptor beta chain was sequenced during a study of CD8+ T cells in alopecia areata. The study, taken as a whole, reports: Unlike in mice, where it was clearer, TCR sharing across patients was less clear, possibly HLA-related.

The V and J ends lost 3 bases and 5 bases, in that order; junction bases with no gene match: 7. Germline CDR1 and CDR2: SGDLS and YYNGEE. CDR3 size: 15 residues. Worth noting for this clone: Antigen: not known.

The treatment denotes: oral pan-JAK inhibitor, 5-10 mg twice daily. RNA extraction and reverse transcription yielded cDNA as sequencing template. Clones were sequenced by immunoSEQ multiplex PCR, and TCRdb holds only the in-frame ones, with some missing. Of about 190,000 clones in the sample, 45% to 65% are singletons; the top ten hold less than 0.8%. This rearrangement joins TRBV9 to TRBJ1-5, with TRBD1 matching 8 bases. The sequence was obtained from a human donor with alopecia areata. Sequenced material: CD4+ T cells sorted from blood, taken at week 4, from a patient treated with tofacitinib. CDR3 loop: CASSGPRGPHQPQHF. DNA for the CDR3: TGTGCCAGCAGCGGCCCCAGGGGGCCTCATCAGCCCCAGCATTTT.